This TCR beta chain derives from a study of early T cells in non-severe SARS-CoV-2 infection. TCRdb ran MiXCR on the 5' RACE reads and lists one entry per CDR3 protein. The sample lists approximately 47,000 distinct CDR3 sequences, 6.2% occurring once. General study findings and limits: VDJdb-based annotation leaned toward anti-spike CD8 responses and missed private and CD4 specificities.

This clonotype was detected ten times or more. What it binds is unknown. The CDR3 has 15 residues. The J segment lost 2 bases and the V segment lost 7 bases, leaving 8 bases of the junction unmatched. The clonotype comes from an adult who was a healthcare worker with PCR-confirmed SARS-CoV-2 infection or an uninfected control (not recorded which). The material was whole blood, obtained at baseline. This chain joins TRBV12-3 or TRBV12-4 and TRBJ2-7, with 10 bases lining up with TRBD1. In DNA, the CDR3 is TGTGCCAGCACCCCAGGGGGACAGGGGACCTACGAGCAGTACTTC. This translates into CASTPGGQGTYEQYF.